The subject of this entry is one T cell receptor beta chain. This clone's antigen is unknown. No clone much larger than this one lies a single base away; base qualities are absent. The sample is drawn from a study of cytomegalovirus exposure and HLA in healthy donors (dated by TCRdb to between 2016 and 2019). Context from the whole study: In an earlier analysis of fewer than 750 of the donors, 250 to 300 Gb of sequence data and about 110 million unique TCR beta sequences from 150 million to 200 million T cells were reported. Every repertoire in the discovery cohort had been generated on one and the same sequencing platform. Rather than using new phenotypic data, the later analysis identified candidate immune exposures from TCR beta sequences and from how often those sequences occurred across donors. The aim of the study was to test whether cataloging public T cell receptors could identify signatures of past pathogen exposure. About 300 gigabases of sequencing data and 70 million to 100 million unique TCR sequences made up an early release that covered approximately 620 HLA-typed donors. Along with the roughly 670-subject first cohort, a separate validation cohort of over a hundred different subjects was used. In a later genetic analysis, genome-wide SNP genotypes for about 65% of the roughly 670 donors were used, and that subset was treated as a discovery cohort. The number of typed donors differed by locus: roughly 620-640 for A, B, C, DRB1 and DQB1; 500 to 550 for DQA1; 606 for DPA1; and about 450 for DPB1. To predict cytomegalovirus infection status, the study combined high-throughput TCR immunosequencing, statistical association of individual TCRs with disease status, and machine learning. Among some 400 genotyped donors of the cohort, an average of roughly 230,000 unique TCR beta nucleotide sequences was sequenced per donor, of which 15% to 20% were non-productive. Four or five DR-DQ haplotypes were handled as single units for association and clustering, since linkage in the cohort was strong. The study profiled the T cell repertoires of more than 500 subjects by immunosequencing and related them to cytomegalovirus serostatus. Both class I and class II loci were covered by HLA typing, at four-digit resolution. Of the 300 to 450 genotyped donors, approximately 81% were placed in the genetic ancestry cluster associated with self-reported Caucasian donors. A later analysis re-analyzed previously published TCR beta repertoires from 666 donors and added high-resolution HLA genotyping to study TCR occurrence patterns. An earlier analysis of about 620 of the donors applied high-throughput TCR beta sequencing to assess whether each TCR beta V gene segment acted as functional or pseudogenic. Donor age, sex, ethnicity and CMV serostatus were collected together with the repertoire data.

In total, around 600 healthy bone marrow donors made up the cohort. All cohort members were sampled while nominally healthy, although unrecorded immune exposures were likely present. The donor tested CMV seronegative, placing the donor among the 350 or so seronegative members of the cohort. A peripheral blood sample was collected from each donor, and TCR beta sequencing was performed on peripheral blood mononuclear cells. Genomic DNA extraction from the blood cell samples was performed with the Qiagen DNeasy Blood Extraction Kit. The V end loses 5 bases and the J end loses 2 bases, and a stretch of 13 bases separates them. According to the germline V gene, CDR1 reads SGHDN and CDR2 reads FVKESK. The CDR3, cysteine through phenylalanine, is 14 amino acids long. Here the CDR3 DNA is all that survives: 42 bases in frame from base 1. Library preparation employed the immunoSEQ multiplex PCR assay. For the multiplex PCR, a mixture combining 60 forward primers for TCR Vbeta segments and 13 reverse primers for TCR Jbeta segments was used. Amplification of the CDR3 region of rearranged TCR beta genes was performed with a multiplex PCR assay on genomic DNA. The Illumina HiSeq System was used to sequence the amplified TCR beta libraries as 87-base-pair reads. Per the original workflow: A later analysis counted about 80 million unique TCR beta chains across the 550 to 750 repertoires, and roughly 10 million of these chains were shared by at least two donors. A nearest-neighbor algorithm error-corrected the raw reads and collapsed the reads into unique sequences, merging closely related sequences to remove PCR and sequencing errors. Alignment of CDR3 sequences to IMGT reference sequences was used to assign V, D and J gene segments. For a sequence to be retained, a match of at least six nucleotides was required to both a V gene segment and a J gene segment. A rearrangement counted as productive if the CDR3 had no stop codons and remained in frame with V and J, and every other rearrangement counted as non-productive. CDR3 was defined by IMGT convention, running from the second conserved V-encoded cysteine to the conserved J-encoded phenylalanine. In an earlier analysis of roughly 580 of the donors, sequences lacking an unambiguous match to a single V gene segment were excluded. An earlier analysis of several hundred of the donors classified V segments as functional when productive rearrangements were above 56.7% and as segregating when the standard deviation between donors was above 5%. A statistical classification framework was built to diagnose cytomegalovirus status from the catalog of TCR beta chain sequences. In a later analysis, TCR nucleotide sequences were compared against IMGT/GENE-DB human TR gene sequences so that V and J genes could be assigned. A later analysis assigned CDR3 sequences and most-parsimonious VDJ recombination scenarios with the TCRdist pipeline. A later analysis defined each TCR beta chain by its CDR3 amino acid sequence plus V-gene family, and excluded reads lacking a unique V-gene family. As a way to deal with suspected cross-contamination and a sequencing artifact, a later analysis dropped approximately 590 nucleotide sequences that were highly shared and had low generation probability. In a later analysis, a clonal expansion index for each public chain was calculated from normalized within-repertoire ranks of inferred template counts. Generation probabilities in a later analysis came from a VDJ recombination model fitted to out-of-frame rearrangements, and those results were checked against IGoR. In a later analysis, TCR-TCR, TCR-HLA and TCR-CMV co-occurrence was scored with hypergeometric tests, and a repertoire-size bias correction was applied to TCR pairs. A later analysis estimated false discovery rates by permuting HLA or CMV assignments 20 times. A later analysis grouped co-occurring TCRs with DBSCAN, adding TCRdist sequence similarity when clustering within HLA-allele-positive subsets. Repertoires with fewer than 30,000 or more than 120,000 public chains, plus five repertoires with anomalous nucleotide sharing, were excluded from co-occurrence clustering. TCRdb obtained this table from immuneACCESS and retained in-frame rearrangements with V and J assigned. These tables miss some clones; where compared with another copy, unresolved V genes account for less than half of the shortfall, and the remainder is unexplained. The DNA was the basis for D and trimming; V, J and clone size are from that table. This sample has roughly 160,000 clones in its table, and around 80% of those were observed once. The ten top clones hold about 2.3% of the sample.

Overall results and qualifications from the work: Cytomegalovirus status was reported to be diagnosed by the classifier with high specificity and sensitivity in both the original and validation cohorts. Immune exposure information for the cohort was limited to CMV serostatus. The cohort was sequenced for TCR beta chains only, and without alpha or paired-chain data the features that could be detected were limited. In a later analysis, most CMV-associated TCR beta chains were found to appear HLA-restricted, with HLA associations seemingly driven largely by CMV exposure. Because HLA typing was missing for some donors at each locus, association tests included only the typed subset. Strong co-occurrence of HLA alleles, especially DR and DQ, made assigning TCR associations to individual alleles difficult. According to the authors, the approach could potentially be generalized to other disease states and immunological phenotypes. In a later analysis, the rate of TCR association differed among HLA loci, with DRB1 alleles having the most associated TCRs and HLA-C alleles having the fewest. A later analysis associated roughly 17,000 TCR beta sequences with specific HLA alleles at a false discovery rate of 0.05. Sequencing depth was assumed to be roughly uniform across donors in the presence/absence analyses, though that assumption may not hold. The sequencing pipeline was judged likely to have produced a cluster of highly shared sequence variants as a technical artifact. In an earlier analysis of some 500 of the donors, most TCR beta V segments were observed in productive rearrangements about 90% or about 30% of the time, broadly matching IMGT annotations. The study listed 150 to 200 TCR beta chains as associated with cytomegalovirus. In a later genetic analysis, fewer N-insertions in productive TCRs were reported among donors in an Asian-associated ancestry cluster than the approximately 670-donor mean. Most TCR sequences were seen in very few donors, while some public TCRs were found in many individuals. The earlier analysis of 587 of the donors excluded approximately 17 rarely observed V segments, including chromosome 9 orphons, because counts were too low. In vitro tests confirmed that a few of the cytomegalovirus-associated TCR beta chains recognize cytomegalovirus antigens. In a later genetic analysis, a missense DCLRE1C variant was associated with V-gene and J-gene trimming of TCR beta chains, and the association was replicated in an independent cohort. Correlated functional status among segregating V segments might reflect linkage disequilibrium, but an unknown experimental factor could not be ruled out. A later analysis found that HLA-associated TCR beta chains were more clonally expanded and had lower generation probabilities than equally common non-associated chains. Because the 87-base-pair reads could not distinguish some IMGT-functional V segments, including TRBV6-2 and TRBV6-3, those segments were excluded. A further reported finding was that TCR beta sequences accurately predicted the HLA-A and HLA-B alleles for most subjects in the first cohort. Several of the top co-occurrence clusters appeared to be linked to parvovirus B19, influenza, CMV and Epstein-Barr virus, according to a later analysis.

Recombination connected TRBV14 to TRBJ2-7, and possibly TRBD1, on 5 matching bases. The material sequenced was PBMCs. The origin of this receptor is a male donor in good health and CMV-seronegative. The DNA is as follows: TGTGCCAGCAGCGAAAACAGGAACCCCTACGAGCAGTACTTC. It translates as CASSENRNPYEQYF.